This T cell receptor beta chain came from a study of Ad26.COV2.S vaccination and SARS-CoV-2 variants. Study background: Donor was in the COV1001 Ad26.COV2.S trial arm. The vaccine Ad26.COV2.S was put into the muscle once, or twice with 56 days between.

TCRdb's copy holds only in-frame clones and misses some; the assay was immunoSEQ multiplex PCR. This sample has around 250,000 clones, with roughly 89% found just once. Treatment defined: about 20 received Ad26.COV2.S at low or high dose, single or two shots; roughly 5 received placebo; per-sample allocation not given. Sampling was done on day 63 after the first vaccine or placebo injection. V trimming: 0 bases; J trimming: 4 bases; junction bases outside the gene matches: 5. There are 16 residues in the CDR3. Looked up from germline, CDR1 is SGHRS and CDR2 is YFSETQ. This chain links TRBV5-1 with TRBJ1-1; 11 bases match TRBD1. This receptor was taken from a person aged 18 to 59 who received the Ad26.COV2.S COVID-19 vaccine or a placebo. The sample consisted of peripheral blood, taken in a trial of Ad26.COV2.S vaccine versus placebo. The CDR3 is CASSLASGTGGTEAFF. Here the CDR3 DNA reads TGCGCCAGCAGCTTGGCCTCGGGGACAGGGGGCACTGAAGCTTTCTTT.